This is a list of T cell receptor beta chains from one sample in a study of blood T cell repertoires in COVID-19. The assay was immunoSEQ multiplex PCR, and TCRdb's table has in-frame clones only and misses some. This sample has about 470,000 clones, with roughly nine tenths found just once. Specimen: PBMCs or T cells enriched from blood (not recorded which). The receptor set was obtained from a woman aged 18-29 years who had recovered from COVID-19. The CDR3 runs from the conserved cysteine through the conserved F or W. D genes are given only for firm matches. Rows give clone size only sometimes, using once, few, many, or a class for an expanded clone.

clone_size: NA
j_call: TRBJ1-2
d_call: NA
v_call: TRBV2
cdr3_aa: CASSPKGNYGYTF
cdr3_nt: TGTGCCAGCAGCCCCAAGGGGAACTATGGCTACACCTTC

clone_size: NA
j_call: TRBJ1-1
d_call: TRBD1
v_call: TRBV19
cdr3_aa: CASSFRQGPSEAFF
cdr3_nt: TGTGCCAGTAGTTTTCGACAGGGGCCCTCTGAAGCTTTCTTT

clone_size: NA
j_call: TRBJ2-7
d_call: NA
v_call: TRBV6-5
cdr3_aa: CASSLWRGAQAYF
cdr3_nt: TGTGCCAGCAGCCTCTGGCGGGGCGCCCAGGCGTACTTC

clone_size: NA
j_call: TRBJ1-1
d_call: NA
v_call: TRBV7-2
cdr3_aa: CASSPRGGMNTEAFF
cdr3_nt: TGTGCCAGCAGCCCGAGGGGGGGGATGAACACTGAAGCTTTCTTT

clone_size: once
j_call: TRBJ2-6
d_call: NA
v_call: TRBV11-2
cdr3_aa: CASSPQGAGANVLTF
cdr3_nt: TGTGCCAGCAGCCCACAGGGAGCTGGGGCCAACGTCCTGACTTTC

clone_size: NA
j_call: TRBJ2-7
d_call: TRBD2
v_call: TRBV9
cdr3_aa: CASSVGGGALSEQYF
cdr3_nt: TGTGCCAGCAGCGTAGGGGGAGGGGCGCTCAGCGAGCAGTACTTC

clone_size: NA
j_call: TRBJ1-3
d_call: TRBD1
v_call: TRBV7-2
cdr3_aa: CASSERQGATGNTIYF
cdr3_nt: TGTGCCAGCAGCGAACGACAGGGGGCGACAGGAAACACCATATATTTT

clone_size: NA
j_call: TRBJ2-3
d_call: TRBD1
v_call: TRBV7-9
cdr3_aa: CASSRDRDRDTQYF
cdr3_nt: TGTGCCAGCAGCCGCGACAGGGACAGAGATACGCAGTATTTT

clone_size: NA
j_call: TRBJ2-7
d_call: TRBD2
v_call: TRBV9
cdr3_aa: CASSASGGSYEQYF
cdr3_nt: TGTGCCAGCAGCGCAAGCGGGGGGTCCTACGAGCAGTACTTC

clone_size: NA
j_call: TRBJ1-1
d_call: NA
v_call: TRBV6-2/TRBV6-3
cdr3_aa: CASSFLGGNTEAFF
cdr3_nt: TGTGCCAGCAGTTTCCTGGGGGGGAACACTGAAGCTTTCTTT

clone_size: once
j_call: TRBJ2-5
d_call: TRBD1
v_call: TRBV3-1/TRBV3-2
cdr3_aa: CASSPGRQGDQYF
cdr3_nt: TGTGCCAGCAGCCCCGGTCGACAGGGCGACCAGTACTTC

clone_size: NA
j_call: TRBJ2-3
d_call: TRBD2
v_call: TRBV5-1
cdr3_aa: CASSPGGATDTQYF
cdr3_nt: TGCGCCAGCAGCCCGGGGGGGGCCACAGATACGCAGTATTTT

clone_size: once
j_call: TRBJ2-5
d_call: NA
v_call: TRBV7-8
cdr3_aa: CASSLRTAKETQYF
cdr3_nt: TGTGCCAGCAGTCTTCGGACAGCAAAAGAGACCCAGTACTTC

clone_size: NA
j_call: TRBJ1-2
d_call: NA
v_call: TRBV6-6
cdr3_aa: CASSSSVATYYGYTF
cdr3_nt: TGTGCCAGCAGTTCCTCGGTTGCCACTTACTATGGCTACACCTTC

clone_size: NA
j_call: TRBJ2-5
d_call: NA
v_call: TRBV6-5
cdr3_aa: CASIKGTDSRETQYF
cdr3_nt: TGTGCCAGCATCAAAGGGACGGACAGTAGAGAGACCCAGTACTTC

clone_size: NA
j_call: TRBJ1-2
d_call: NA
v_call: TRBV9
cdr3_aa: CASSSSYGYTF
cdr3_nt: TGTGCCAGCAGCTCCTCCTATGGCTACACCTTC

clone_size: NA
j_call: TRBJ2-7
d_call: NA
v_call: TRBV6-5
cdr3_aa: CASTPDSLTYEQYF
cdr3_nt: TGTGCCAGCACTCCGGACAGTTTAACCTACGAGCAGTACTTC

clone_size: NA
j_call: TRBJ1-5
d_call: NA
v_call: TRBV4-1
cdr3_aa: CASSLQAGNQPQHF
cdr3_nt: TGCGCCAGCAGCCTACAGGCTGGGAATCAGCCCCAGCATTTT

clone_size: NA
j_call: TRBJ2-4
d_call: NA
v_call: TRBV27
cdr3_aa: CASSLKRVLAKNIQYF
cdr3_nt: TGTGCCAGCAGTTTAAAGAGGGTCCTAGCCAAAAACATTCAGTACTTC

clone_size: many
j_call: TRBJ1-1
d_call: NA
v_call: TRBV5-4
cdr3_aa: CASSYREATEAFF
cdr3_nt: TGTGCCAGCAGCTACCGAGAGGCCACTGAAGCTTTCTTT

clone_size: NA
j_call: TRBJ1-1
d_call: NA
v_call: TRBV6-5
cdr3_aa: CASSPYPGQNTEAFF
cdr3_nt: TGTGCCAGCAGTCCGTATCCCGGACAGAACACTGAAGCTTTCTTT

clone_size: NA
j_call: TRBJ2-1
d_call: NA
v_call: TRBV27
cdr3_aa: CASRGAREQFF
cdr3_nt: TGTGCCAGCAGGGGGGCCCGTGAGCAGTTCTTC

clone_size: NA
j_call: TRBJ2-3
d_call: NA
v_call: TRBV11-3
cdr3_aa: CASSLASQGLAQYF
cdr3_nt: TGTGCCAGCAGCTTAGCCTCTCAGGGCCTTGCGCAGTATTTT

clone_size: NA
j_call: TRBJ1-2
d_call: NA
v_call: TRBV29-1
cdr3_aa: CSVGERDYGYTF
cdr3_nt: TGCAGCGTTGGAGAGAGGGACTATGGCTACACCTTC

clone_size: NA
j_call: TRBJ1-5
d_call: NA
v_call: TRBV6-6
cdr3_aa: CASSTIRDRGQPQHF
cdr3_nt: TGTGCCAGCAGTACTATCCGGGACCGGGGGCAGCCCCAGCATTTT

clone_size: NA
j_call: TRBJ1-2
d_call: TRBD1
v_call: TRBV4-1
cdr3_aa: CASSQIGQGFGYTF
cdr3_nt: TGCGCCAGCAGCCAGATTGGACAGGGGTTTGGCTACACCTTC

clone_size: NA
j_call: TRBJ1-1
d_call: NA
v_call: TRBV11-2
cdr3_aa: CASTQRTENTEAFF
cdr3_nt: TGTGCCAGCACCCAGAGAACAGAGAACACTGAAGCTTTCTTT

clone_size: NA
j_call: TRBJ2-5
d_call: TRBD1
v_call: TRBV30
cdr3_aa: CAWGDRHRETQYF
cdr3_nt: TGTGCCTGGGGGGACAGGCATAGAGAGACCCAGTACTTC

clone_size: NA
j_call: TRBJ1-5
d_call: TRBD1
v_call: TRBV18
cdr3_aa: CASSLVAGQGGDQPQHF
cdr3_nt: TGTGCCAGCTCACTCGTTGCGGGACAGGGAGGGGATCAGCCCCAGCATTTT

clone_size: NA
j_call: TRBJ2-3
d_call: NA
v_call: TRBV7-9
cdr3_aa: CASSISKSTDTQYF
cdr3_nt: TGTGCCAGCAGCATTTCAAAAAGCACAGATACGCAGTATTTT

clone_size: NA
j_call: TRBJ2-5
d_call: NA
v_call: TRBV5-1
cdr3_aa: CASSLGGGAGETQYF
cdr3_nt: TGCGCCAGCAGCTTGGGAGGGGGGGCCGGAGAGACCCAGTACTTC

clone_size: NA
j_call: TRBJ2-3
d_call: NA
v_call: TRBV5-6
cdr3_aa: CASSLALEGDTQYF
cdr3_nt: TGTGCCAGCAGCTTGGCTCTAGAAGGCGATACGCAGTATTTT

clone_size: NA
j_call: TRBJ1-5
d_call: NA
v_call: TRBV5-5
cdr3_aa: CASSLGGLGNQPQHF
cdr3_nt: TGTGCCAGCAGCTTGGGGGGGCTAGGCAATCAGCCCCAGCATTTT

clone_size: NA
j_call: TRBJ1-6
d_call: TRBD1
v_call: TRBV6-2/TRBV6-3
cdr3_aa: CASSSGTGVSPLHF
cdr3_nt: TGTGCCAGCAGTTCCGGGACAGGGGTTTCACCCCTCCACTTT

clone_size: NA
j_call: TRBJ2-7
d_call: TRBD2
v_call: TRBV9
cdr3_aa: CASSESGGTGEQYF
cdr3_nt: TGTGCCAGCAGCGAAAGCGGGGGAACGGGCGAGCAGTACTTC

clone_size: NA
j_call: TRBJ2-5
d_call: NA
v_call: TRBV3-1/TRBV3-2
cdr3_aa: CASTNTRETQYF
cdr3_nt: TGTGCCAGCACTAATACCCGAGAGACCCAGTACTTC

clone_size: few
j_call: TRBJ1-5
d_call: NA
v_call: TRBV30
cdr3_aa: CAWSGQGYQPQHF
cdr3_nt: TGTGCCTGGAGTGGGCAGGGGTATCAGCCCCAGCATTTT

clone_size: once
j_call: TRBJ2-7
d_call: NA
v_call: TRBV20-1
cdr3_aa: CSASYVNEQYF
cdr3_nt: TGCAGTGCTAGTTATGTAAACGAGCAGTACTTC

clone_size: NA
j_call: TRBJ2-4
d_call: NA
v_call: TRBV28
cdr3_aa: CASSFGLRGDIQYF
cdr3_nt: TGTGCCAGCAGTTTTGGACTCAGGGGAGACATTCAGTACTTC

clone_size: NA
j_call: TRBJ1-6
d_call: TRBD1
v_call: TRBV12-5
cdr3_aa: CASALPTGPNSPLHF
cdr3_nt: TGTGCTAGTGCCCTCCCGACAGGGCCGAATTCACCCCTCCACTTT

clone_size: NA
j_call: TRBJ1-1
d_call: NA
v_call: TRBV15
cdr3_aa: CATSRDQQSYTEAFF
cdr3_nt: TGTGCCACCAGCAGAGATCAACAGTCGTACACTGAAGCTTTCTTT

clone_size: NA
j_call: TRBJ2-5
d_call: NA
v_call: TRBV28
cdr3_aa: CASRGQARETQYF
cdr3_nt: TGTGCCAGCAGGGGCCAGGCACGAGAGACCCAGTACTTC

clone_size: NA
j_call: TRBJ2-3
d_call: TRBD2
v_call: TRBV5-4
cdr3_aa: CASSSRTSGAQGDTQYF
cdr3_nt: TGTGCCAGCAGCTCCCGGACTAGCGGGGCGCAGGGAGATACGCAGTATTTT

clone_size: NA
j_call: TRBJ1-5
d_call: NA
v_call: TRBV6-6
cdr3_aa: CASSPDRFSPQHF
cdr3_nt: TGTGCCAGCAGTCCTGACAGGTTTTCGCCCCAGCATTTT

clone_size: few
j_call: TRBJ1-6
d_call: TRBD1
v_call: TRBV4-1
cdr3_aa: CASSQRTGSSYNSPLHF
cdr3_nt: TGCGCCAGCAGCCAAAGGACAGGGAGCTCCTATAATTCACCCCTCCACTTT

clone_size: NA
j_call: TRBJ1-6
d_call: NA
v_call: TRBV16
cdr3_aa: CASSHGTANHNSPLHF
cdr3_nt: TGTGCCAGCAGCCACGGGACTGCGAATCATAATTCACCCCTCCACTTT

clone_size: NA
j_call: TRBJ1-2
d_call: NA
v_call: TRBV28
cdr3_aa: CASSLQAGDYGYTF
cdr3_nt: TGTGCCAGCAGTTTACAGGCCGGGGACTATGGCTACACCTTC

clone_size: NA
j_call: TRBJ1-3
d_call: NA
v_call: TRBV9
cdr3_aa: CASSVGAHTIYF
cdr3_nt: TGTGCCAGCAGCGTAGGGGCCCACACCATATATTTT

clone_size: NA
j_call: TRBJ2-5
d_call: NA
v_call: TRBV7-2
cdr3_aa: CASSLFPGGLAETQYF
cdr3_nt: TGTGCCAGCAGCTTATTCCCCGGGGGGCTCGCGGAGACCCAGTACTTC

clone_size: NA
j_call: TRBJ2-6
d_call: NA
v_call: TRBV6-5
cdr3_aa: CASSGANVLTF
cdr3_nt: TGTGCCAGTTCGGGGGCCAACGTCCTGACTTTC

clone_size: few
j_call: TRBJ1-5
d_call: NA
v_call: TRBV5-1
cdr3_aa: CASSLDAASNQPQHF
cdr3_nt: TGCGCCAGCAGCTTGGACGCGGCTAGCAATCAGCCCCAGCATTTT

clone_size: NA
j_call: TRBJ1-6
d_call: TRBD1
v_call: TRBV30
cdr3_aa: CAWRDRDNSPLHF
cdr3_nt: TGTGCCTGGAGGGACAGGGATAATTCACCCCTCCACTTT

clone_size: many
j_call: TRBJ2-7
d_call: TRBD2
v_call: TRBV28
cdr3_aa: CASSFFSQGLAGEHEQYF
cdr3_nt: TGTGCCAGCAGTTTTTTTTCACAGGGACTAGCGGGGGAACACGAGCAGTACTTC

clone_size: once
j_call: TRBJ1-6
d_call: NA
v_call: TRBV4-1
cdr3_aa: CASGRGGDENSPLHF
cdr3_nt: TGCGCCAGCGGACGAGGGGGAGACGAGAATTCACCCCTCCACTTT

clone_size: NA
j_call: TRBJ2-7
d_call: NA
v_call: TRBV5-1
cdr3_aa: CASSESPTAYEQYF
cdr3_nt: TGCGCCAGCAGCGAAAGTCCAACGGCCTACGAGCAGTACTTC

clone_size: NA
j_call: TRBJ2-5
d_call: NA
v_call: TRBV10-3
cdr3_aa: CAIKAGAQETQYF
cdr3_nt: TGTGCCATCAAGGCGGGGGCTCAAGAGACCCAGTACTTC

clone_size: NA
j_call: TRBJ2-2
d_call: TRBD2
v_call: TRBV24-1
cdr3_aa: CATSDWGPAGVTGELFF
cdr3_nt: TGTGCCACCAGTGATTGGGGCCCAGCGGGGGTGACCGGGGAGCTGTTTTTT

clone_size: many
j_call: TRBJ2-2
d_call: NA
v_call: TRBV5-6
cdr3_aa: CASSFSAGELFF
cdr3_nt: TGTGCCAGCAGCTTTTCGGCCGGGGAGCTGTTTTTT

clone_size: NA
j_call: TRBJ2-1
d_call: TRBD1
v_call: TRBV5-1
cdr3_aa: CASSPRQGYNEQFF
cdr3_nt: TGCGCCAGCAGCCCCCGACAGGGGTACAATGAGCAGTTCTTC

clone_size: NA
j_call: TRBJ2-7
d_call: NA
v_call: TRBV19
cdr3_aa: CASSIGGQQYF
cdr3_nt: TGTGCCAGTAGTATTGGCGGCCAGCAGTACTTC